The T cell receptor (beta chain) described here comes from a study of cytomegalovirus exposure and HLA in healthy donors. Trimming took 6 bases from V and 0 from J, leaving 18 bases between them. Germline-derived CDR1 and CDR2 are SNHLY and FYNNEI. This CDR3 contains 17 residues. Study outcomes and limitations: Later, an analysis found that TCR clusters from the first cohort tended to co-occur in the approximately 130 validation repertoires. The study flagged some 170 TCR beta chains as cytomegalovirus-associated.

Sequencing was performed with immunoSEQ multiplex PCR; in TCRdb, only in-frame clones are kept and a portion is missing. Of 150,000 to 250,000 clones listed, 84% are singletons. Worth noting for this clone: Its antigen is not identified.

This clonotype was obtained from a woman in her 30s in good health and CMV-seropositive. The V gene is TRBV2, the J gene TRBJ2-1; the D gene is possibly TRBD1 (5 bases). Input material: PBMCs. CDR3 in amino acids: CASSPRGPRSSYNEQFF. CDR3 DNA: TGTGCCAGCAGCCCTAGGGGCCCTAGGAGCTCCTACAATGAGCAGTTCTTC. The whole variable domain, filled in from reference TRBV2 and TRBJ2-1, reads EPEVTQTPSHQVTQMGQEVILRCVPISNHLYFYWYRQILGQKVEFLVSFYNNEISEKSEIFDDQFSVERPDGSNFTLKIRSTKLEDSAMYFCASSPRGPRSSYNEQFFGPGTRLTVL.